This T cell receptor beta chain emerged from a study of post-analysis software for immune sequencing data. General study findings and limits: Comparison with controls showed significantly lower normalized Chao1 diversity in multiple sclerosis patients. Compared with controls, patients had more of 4 to 6 TRBV segments, including TRBV5-6, TRBV5-1 and TRBV20-1.

About this clonotype: The antigen is undetermined.

This CDR3 is 14 amino acids long. Trimming removed 7 bases at V and 4 bases at J, with 16 bases between. From germline, CDR1 is SNHLY and CDR2 FYNNEI. Libraries were made from TCR beta cDNA, and they carried unique molecular identifiers. Yield was some 540,000 cDNA molecules from about 0.94 to 9.7 million T cells. TCRdb re-analysed the PCR reads in MiXCR, keeping a single row per CDR3 protein. The data hold 650,000 to 850,000 distinct CDR3 sequences, with roughly 50% observed a single time. The chain employs TRBV2 and TRBJ2-5; D perhaps matches TRBD1 (5 bases). The sample comprised blood. The clonotype was recovered from a girl aged 5 to 17 with multiple sclerosis. CDR3 nucleotide sequence: TGTGCCAGCAAGCAGGGTAGGGGCGCAGAGACCCAGTACTTC. It translates to CASKQGRGAETQYF.